Listed below are T cell receptor beta chains from one sample, sequenced in a study of cytomegalovirus exposure and HLA in healthy donors. Assay used: immunoSEQ multiplex PCR; TCRdb lists only in-frame clones, some missing. The sample has 100,000 to 150,000 clones; 70% to 85% are singletons. Source material: PBMCs. These receptors were collected from a boy between 10 and 17 years old in good health and CMV-seronegative. CDR3s include the opening cysteine and the closing phenylalanine or tryptophan. The order of the fields is J gene, clone size, D gene, V gene, CDR3 DNA, CDR3 protein. A D gene is named only where the DNA matches it firmly. Rows may omit the clone size; those that give it use once, few, many or a size class.

j_call: TRBJ2-3
clone_size: .
d_call: .
v_call: TRBV5-1
cdr3_nt: TGCGCCAGCAGCTTGGCAACGGGGTCCGATACGCAGTATTTT
cdr3_aa: CASSLATGSDTQYF

j_call: TRBJ2-7
clone_size: .
d_call: .
v_call: TRBV6-6
cdr3_nt: TGTGCCAGCAGCCTCACCGGCTACGAGCAGTACTTC
cdr3_aa: CASSLTGYEQYF

j_call: TRBJ1-4
clone_size: .
d_call: .
v_call: TRBV7-9
cdr3_nt: TGTGCCAGCAGCTCCCGTATATGGGGGGCTAATGAAAAACTGTTTTTT
cdr3_aa: CASSSRIWGANEKLFF

j_call: TRBJ2-7
clone_size: .
d_call: .
v_call: TRBV30
cdr3_nt: TGTGCCTGGGGTCATACCTACGAGCAGTACTTC
cdr3_aa: CAWGHTYEQYF

j_call: TRBJ2-1
clone_size: .
d_call: TRBD2
v_call: TRBV5-1
cdr3_nt: TGCGCCAGCAACAACGCCGCTGGGGGGGGTTACAATGAGCAGTTCTTC
cdr3_aa: CASNNAAGGGYNEQFF

j_call: TRBJ2-1
clone_size: .
d_call: .
v_call: TRBV7-6
cdr3_nt: TGTGCCAGCAGCACCGGGGCCTACAATGAGCAGTTCTTC
cdr3_aa: CASSTGAYNEQFF

j_call: TRBJ1-2
clone_size: .
d_call: .
v_call: TRBV4-3
cdr3_nt: TGCGCCAGCAGCCAGGTACAGGGATTGGGCGGCTACACCTTC
cdr3_aa: CASSQVQGLGGYTF

j_call: TRBJ2-7
clone_size: .
d_call: .
v_call: TRBV4-2
cdr3_nt: TGTGCCAGCAGCCAAGATATGTACGAGCAGTACTTC
cdr3_aa: CASSQDMYEQYF

j_call: TRBJ2-7
clone_size: .
d_call: .
v_call: TRBV13
cdr3_nt: TGTGCCAGCAGCTTCGGGGTATGGGACGAGCAGTACTTC
cdr3_aa: CASSFGVWDEQYF

j_call: TRBJ1-5
clone_size: .
d_call: .
v_call: TRBV19
cdr3_nt: TGTGCCAGTAGTATTGACTGGGAGCCCCAGCATTTT
cdr3_aa: CASSIDWEPQHF

j_call: TRBJ2-5
clone_size: .
d_call: TRBD1
v_call: TRBV5-1
cdr3_nt: TGCGCCAGCAGCTTGGCCGGGACAGGATATCGGGAGACCCAGTACTTC
cdr3_aa: CASSLAGTGYRETQYF

j_call: TRBJ1-1
clone_size: .
d_call: .
v_call: TRBV5-1
cdr3_nt: TGCGCCAGCAGCGGGGGGGAGCTGGGCACTGAAGCTTTCTTT
cdr3_aa: CASSGGELGTEAFF

j_call: TRBJ2-3
clone_size: .
d_call: TRBD1
v_call: TRBV29-1
cdr3_nt: TGCGGCGTTGAAAGAGGGGACAGGGAGACAGATACGCAGTATTTT
cdr3_aa: CGVERGDRETDTQYF

j_call: TRBJ2-1
clone_size: .
d_call: .
v_call: TRBV12-5
cdr3_nt: TGTGCTAGTGGTTCCCTGGGGGGCTCCTACAATGAGCAGTTCTTC
cdr3_aa: CASGSLGGSYNEQFF

j_call: TRBJ2-1
clone_size: .
d_call: .
v_call: TRBV15
cdr3_nt: TGTGCCACCAGCACCCGGACTACCAGCTCCTACAATGAGCAGTTCTTC
cdr3_aa: CATSTRTTSSYNEQFF

j_call: TRBJ1-4
clone_size: .
d_call: .
v_call: TRBV9
cdr3_nt: TGTGCCAGCAGCGTGGGCCCAGAGGGTGAAAAACTGTTTTTT
cdr3_aa: CASSVGPEGEKLFF

j_call: TRBJ1-6
clone_size: few
d_call: TRBD1
v_call: TRBV9
cdr3_nt: TGTGCCAGCAGCCCGACAGGGAGTAATTCACCCCTCCACTTT
cdr3_aa: CASSPTGSNSPLHF

j_call: TRBJ1-2
clone_size: .
d_call: .
v_call: TRBV7-8
cdr3_nt: TGTGCCAGCAGCTTACTGGGAGCCTATGGCTACACCTTC
cdr3_aa: CASSLLGAYGYTF

j_call: TRBJ1-1
clone_size: few
d_call: TRBD1
v_call: TRBV9
cdr3_nt: TGTGCCAGCAGCGGAGGGGGCACGAACACTGAAGCTTTCTTT
cdr3_aa: CASSGGGTNTEAFF

j_call: TRBJ2-1
clone_size: .
d_call: .
v_call: TRBV7-2
cdr3_nt: TGTGCAATACGCGGCAGCTCCTACAATGAGCAGTTCTTC
cdr3_aa: CAIRGSSYNEQFF

j_call: TRBJ1-1
clone_size: .
d_call: .
v_call: TRBV2
cdr3_nt: TGTGCCAGCAGGGGACACCTGAACACTGAAGCTTTCTTT
cdr3_aa: CASRGHLNTEAFF

j_call: TRBJ2-1
clone_size: .
d_call: .
v_call: TRBV5-4
cdr3_nt: TGTGCCAGCAGCTTGGGAGTGGGCTCTGAGCAGTTCTTC
cdr3_aa: CASSLGVGSEQFF

j_call: TRBJ1-5
clone_size: .
d_call: .
v_call: TRBV7-8
cdr3_nt: TGTGCCAGCAGCTCAAGGCGGGATTCGGGGCAGCCCCAGCATTTT
cdr3_aa: CASSSRRDSGQPQHF

j_call: TRBJ2-1
clone_size: once
d_call: TRBD1
v_call: TRBV5-8
cdr3_nt: TGTGCCAGCAGTTGGGACAGGGTAGGTGAGCAGTTCTTC
cdr3_aa: CASSWDRVGEQFF

j_call: TRBJ1-2
clone_size: once
d_call: TRBD1
v_call: TRBV30
cdr3_nt: TGTGCCTGGAGCCCGACAGGGGTCGGCTACACCTTC
cdr3_aa: CAWSPTGVGYTF

j_call: TRBJ2-1
clone_size: .
d_call: .
v_call: TRBV2
cdr3_nt: TGTGCCAGCAGTGGGACTATGTACAATGAGCAGTTCTTC
cdr3_aa: CASSGTMYNEQFF

j_call: TRBJ2-5
clone_size: .
d_call: TRBD2
v_call: TRBV5-1
cdr3_nt: TGCGCCAGCAGCTTTCCCCCCGGGACTAGCGGGAGAGGGGGAGAGACCCAGTACTTC
cdr3_aa: CASSFPPGTSGRGGETQYF

j_call: TRBJ1-1
clone_size: few
d_call: .
v_call: TRBV7-9
cdr3_nt: TGTGCCAGCAACCCTATCGGACAGTTGAACACTGAAGCTTTCTTT
cdr3_aa: CASNPIGQLNTEAFF

j_call: TRBJ2-7
clone_size: .
d_call: TRBD1
v_call: TRBV5-4
cdr3_nt: TGTGCCAGCAGTGTTGGGACAGGGGGCGAGCAGTACTTC
cdr3_aa: CASSVGTGGEQYF

j_call: TRBJ2-7
clone_size: .
d_call: TRBD2
v_call: TRBV5-8
cdr3_nt: TGTGCCAGCAGCTTGGCCGTAGCGGGAGGGCCTCACGAGCAGTACTTC
cdr3_aa: CASSLAVAGGPHEQYF

j_call: TRBJ2-1
clone_size: .
d_call: .
v_call: TRBV27
cdr3_nt: TGTGCCAGCAGTCCCGTCACTACAATAATCTACAATGAGCAGTTCTTC
cdr3_aa: CASSPVTTIIYNEQFF

j_call: TRBJ2-3
clone_size: .
d_call: .
v_call: TRBV29-1
cdr3_nt: TGCAGCGTTGAAGATCTAGGTTCCGAGCGGGTCACAGATACGCAGTATTTT
cdr3_aa: CSVEDLGSERVTDTQYF

j_call: TRBJ2-7
clone_size: .
d_call: TRBD1
v_call: TRBV4-1
cdr3_nt: TGCGCCAGCAGCCAAGGGATTATCGGACAGGGGGCGGAAGAGCAGTACTTC
cdr3_aa: CASSQGIIGQGAEEQYF

j_call: TRBJ2-5
clone_size: .
d_call: TRBD1
v_call: TRBV6-5
cdr3_nt: TGTGCCAGCTCGGACAGGGAAGAGACCCAGTACTTC
cdr3_aa: CASSDREETQYF

j_call: TRBJ2-2
clone_size: .
d_call: .
v_call: TRBV10-3
cdr3_nt: TGTGCCATCAGTGATCCCCCAGGAGGGACCGGGGAGCTGTTTTTT
cdr3_aa: CAISDPPGGTGELFF

j_call: TRBJ1-2
clone_size: .
d_call: .
v_call: TRBV7-2
cdr3_nt: TGTGCCAGCAGCTTAGGCAGGGCAGAGGGCTACACCTTC
cdr3_aa: CASSLGRAEGYTF

j_call: TRBJ2-2
clone_size: few
d_call: .
v_call: TRBV29-1
cdr3_nt: TGCAGCGTTGAATTGGCGGCGGCCGGGGAGCTGTTTTTT
cdr3_aa: CSVELAAAGELFF

j_call: TRBJ2-6
clone_size: .
d_call: TRBD1
v_call: TRBV7-9
cdr3_nt: TGTGCCAGCAGCCCGAAGGGGGCCGCTGGGGCCAACGTCCTGACTTTC
cdr3_aa: CASSPKGAAGANVLTF

j_call: TRBJ2-7
clone_size: .
d_call: TRBD2
v_call: TRBV4-3
cdr3_nt: TGCGCCAGCAGCCGACAGACTAGCGGGAACTACGAGCAGTACTTC
cdr3_aa: CASSRQTSGNYEQYF

j_call: TRBJ2-2
clone_size: .
d_call: .
v_call: TRBV4-1
cdr3_nt: TGCGCCAGCAGCCAAGATGGAGGGGGCGCGAACACCGGGGAGCTGTTTTTT
cdr3_aa: CASSQDGGGANTGELFF

j_call: TRBJ2-3
clone_size: .
d_call: .
v_call: TRBV30
cdr3_nt: TGTGCCTGGAGTGTAAGGACTACCAAACAGTATTTT
cdr3_aa: CAWSVRTTKQYF

j_call: TRBJ2-1
clone_size: .
d_call: TRBD2
v_call: TRBV30
cdr3_nt: TGTGCCTGGACCCACCCGACTAGCGGAGCATACAATGAGCAGTTCTTC
cdr3_aa: CAWTHPTSGAYNEQFF

j_call: TRBJ2-1
clone_size: .
d_call: .
v_call: TRBV7-3
cdr3_nt: TGTGCCAGCGCCGAGCGGAGCTCCTACAATGAGCAGTTCTTC
cdr3_aa: CASAERSSYNEQFF